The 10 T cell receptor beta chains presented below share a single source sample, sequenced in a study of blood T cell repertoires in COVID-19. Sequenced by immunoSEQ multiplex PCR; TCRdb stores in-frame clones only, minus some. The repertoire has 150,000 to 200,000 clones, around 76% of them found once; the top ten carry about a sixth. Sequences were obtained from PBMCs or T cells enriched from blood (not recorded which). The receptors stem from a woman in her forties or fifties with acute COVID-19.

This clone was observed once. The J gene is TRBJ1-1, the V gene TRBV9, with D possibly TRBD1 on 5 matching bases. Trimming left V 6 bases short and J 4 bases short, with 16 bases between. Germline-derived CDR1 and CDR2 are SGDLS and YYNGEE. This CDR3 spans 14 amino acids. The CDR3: CASTAGPGGTEAFF. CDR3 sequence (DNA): TGTGCCAGCACCGCAGGACCCGGGGGCACTGAAGCTTTCTTT.

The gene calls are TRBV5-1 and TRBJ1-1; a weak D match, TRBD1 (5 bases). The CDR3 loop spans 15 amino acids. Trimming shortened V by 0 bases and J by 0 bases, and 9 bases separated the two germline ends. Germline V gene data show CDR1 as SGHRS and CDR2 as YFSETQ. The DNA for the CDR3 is TGCGCCAGCAGCTTGGGACAGACCATGAACACTGAAGCTTTCTTT. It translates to CASSLGQTMNTEAFF.

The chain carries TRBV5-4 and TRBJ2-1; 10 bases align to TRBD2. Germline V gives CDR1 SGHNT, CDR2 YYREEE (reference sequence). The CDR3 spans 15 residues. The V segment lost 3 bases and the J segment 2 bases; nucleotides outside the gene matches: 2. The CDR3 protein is CASSSTSGAYNEQFF. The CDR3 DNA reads TGTGCCAGCAGCTCCACTAGCGGGGCCTACAATGAGCAGTTCTTC.

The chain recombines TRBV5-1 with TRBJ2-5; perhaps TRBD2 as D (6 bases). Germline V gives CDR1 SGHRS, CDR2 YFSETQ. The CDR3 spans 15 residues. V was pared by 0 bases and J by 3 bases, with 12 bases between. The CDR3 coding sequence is TGCGCCAGCAGCTTGGCCGGGGGAGGAAAAGAGACCCAGTACTTC. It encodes CASSLAGGGKETQYF. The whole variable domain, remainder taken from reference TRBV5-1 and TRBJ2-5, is KAGVTQTPRYLIKTRGQQVTLSCSPISGHRSVSWYQQTPGQGLQFLFEYFSETQRNKGNFPGRFSGRQFSNSRSEMNVSTLELGDSALYLCASSLAGGGKETQYFGPGTRLLVL.

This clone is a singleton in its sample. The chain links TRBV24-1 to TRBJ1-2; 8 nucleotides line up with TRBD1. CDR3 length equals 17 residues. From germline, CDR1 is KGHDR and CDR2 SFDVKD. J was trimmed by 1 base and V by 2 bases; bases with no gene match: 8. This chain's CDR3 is CATSDWRTGIGNYGYTF. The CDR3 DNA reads TGTGCCACCAGTGATTGGAGGACAGGGATTGGTAACTATGGCTACACCTTC.

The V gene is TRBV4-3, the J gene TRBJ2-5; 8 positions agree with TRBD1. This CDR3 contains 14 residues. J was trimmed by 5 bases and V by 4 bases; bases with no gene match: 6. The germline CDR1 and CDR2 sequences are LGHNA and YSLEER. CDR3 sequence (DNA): TGCGCCAGCAGCCCGGGACAGGCGGGGGAGACCCAGTACTTC. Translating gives CASSPGQAGETQYF.

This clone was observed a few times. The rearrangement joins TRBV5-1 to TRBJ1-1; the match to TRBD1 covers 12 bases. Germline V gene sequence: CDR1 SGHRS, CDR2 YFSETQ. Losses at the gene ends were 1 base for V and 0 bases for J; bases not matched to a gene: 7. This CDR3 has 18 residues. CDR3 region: CASSLMGQGATVNTEAFF. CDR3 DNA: TGCGCCAGCAGCTTGATGGGACAGGGGGCTACCGTGAACACTGAAGCTTTCTTT.

CDR3 region: CASSQGRENYGYTF. CDR3 coding DNA: TGTGCCAGCAGCCAGGGACGGGAGAACTATGGCTACACCTTC. The chain employs TRBV7-2 and TRBJ1-2; TRBD1 might be the D (5 bases). This CDR3 spans 14 amino acids. Between the trimmed V and J ends, which lost 5 bases and 2 bases, there was a span of 12 bases. The germline CDR1 and CDR2 sequences are SGHTA and FQGNSA.

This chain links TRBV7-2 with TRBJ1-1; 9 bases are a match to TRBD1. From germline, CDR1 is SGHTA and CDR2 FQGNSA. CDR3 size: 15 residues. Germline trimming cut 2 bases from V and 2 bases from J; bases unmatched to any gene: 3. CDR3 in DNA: TGTGCCAGCAGCTTAAGACAGGGGGATAACACTGAAGCTTTCTTT. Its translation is CASSLRQGDNTEAFF.

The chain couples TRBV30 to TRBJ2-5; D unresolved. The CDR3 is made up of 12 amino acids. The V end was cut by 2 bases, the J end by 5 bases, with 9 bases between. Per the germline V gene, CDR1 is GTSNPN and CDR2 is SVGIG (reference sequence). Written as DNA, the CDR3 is TGTGCCTGGAGTCGGGTTGGGGAGACCCAGTACTTC. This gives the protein CAWSRVGETQYF.